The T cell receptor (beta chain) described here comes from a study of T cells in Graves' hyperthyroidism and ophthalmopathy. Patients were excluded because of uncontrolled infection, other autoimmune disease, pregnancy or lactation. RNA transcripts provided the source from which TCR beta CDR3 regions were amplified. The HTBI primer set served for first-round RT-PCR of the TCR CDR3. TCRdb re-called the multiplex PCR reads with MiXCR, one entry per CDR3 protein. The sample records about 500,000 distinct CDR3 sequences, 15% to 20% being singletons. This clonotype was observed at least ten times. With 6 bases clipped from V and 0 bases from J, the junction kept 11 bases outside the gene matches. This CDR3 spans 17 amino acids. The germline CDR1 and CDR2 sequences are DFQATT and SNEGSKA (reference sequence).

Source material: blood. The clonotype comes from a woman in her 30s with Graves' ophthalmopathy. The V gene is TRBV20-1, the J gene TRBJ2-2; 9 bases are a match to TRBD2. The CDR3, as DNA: TGCAGTGCCGGGGACGTAGCGGGAGTAACGAACACCGGGGAGCTGTTTTTT. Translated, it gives CSAGDVAGVTNTGELFF.